A single sample is the source of the 26 T cell receptor beta chains below, sequenced in a study of CD8+ T cells in alopecia areata (dated by TCRdb to 2016 to 2019). Preparation of the library involved the immunoSEQ multiplex PCR assay. For TCR sequencing, RNA was extracted from every sample and reverse transcribed into cDNA to serve as template. TCRdb obtained this table from immuneACCESS and retained in-frame rearrangements with V and J assigned. These tables miss some clones; where compared with another copy, unresolved V genes account for less than half of the shortfall, and the remainder is unexplained. Across this sample there are 100,000 to 150,000 clones, with about two fifths seen only once. The ten most abundant clones make up approximately 3.1% of the sample. Material for sequencing was CD4+ T cells sorted from blood. The receptors derive from a human donor with alopecia areata.

The CDR3 nucleotides read TGTGCCAGCTCACTAGGGACAGGGGAATCACCCCTCCACTTT. This gives the protein CASSLGTGESPLHF. The chain employs TRBV18 and TRBJ1-6; 10 bases match TRBD1. CDR3 length: 14 residues. CDR1 is KGHSH and CDR2 is LQKENI in the germline V gene. Trimming took 4 bases from V and 10 from J; bases not matched to a gene: 4.

This clone was seen a handful of times. The gene calls are TRBV29-1 and TRBJ2-3; D possibly corresponds to TRBD1 (6 bases). Germline V gene lookup returns CDR1 SQVTM and CDR2 ANQGSEA. The CDR3 has 12 amino acids. Trimming pared 4 bases from V and 5 bases from J, leaving 10 bases between. CDR3 sequence: CSVVWGLDTQYF. The CDR3 DNA is TGCAGCGTTGTTTGGGGGCTAGATACGCAGTATTTT.

This clone was observed a handful of times. The chain is built from TRBV19 and TRBJ2-2; D remains unclear. CDR1 is LNHDA and CDR2 is SQIVND in the germline V gene (reference sequence). The CDR3 is made up of 14 amino acids. The V end lost 6 bases, the J end lost 6 bases, and 14 bases lay between the germline ends. CDR3: CASSQAVGPGELFF. CDR3 in DNA: TGTGCCAGTAGCCAGGCGGTTGGTCCCGGGGAGCTGTTTTTT.

This chain uses TRBV20-1 with TRBJ1-2; D uncertain. Germline V gives CDR1 DFQATT, CDR2 SNEGSKA (reference sequence). This CDR3 spans 11 amino acids. V gave up 0 bases and J gave up 7 bases, with 6 bases separating them. The CDR3 sequence: CSARDVRGYTF. The CDR3 nucleotides read TGCAGTGCTAGAGATGTGCGTGGCTACACCTTC.

This clone was seen a few times. The chain combines TRBV28 with TRBJ2-7; a weak D match, TRBD1 (5 bases). The V end lost 6 bases, the J end lost 3 bases, and 9 bases lay between the germline ends. Per germline, CDR1 MDHEN and CDR2 SYDVKM. CDR3 length: 12 amino acids. This CDR3 reads CASSLGHYEQYF. CDR3 nucleotides: TGTGCCAGCAGCCTCGGACACTACGAGCAGTACTTC.

The rearrangement links TRBV7-2 to TRBJ1-6; 8 positions match TRBD1. The germline CDR1 and CDR2 sequences are SGHTA and FQGNSA. This CDR3 has 16 amino acids. After removal of 2 bases from V and 9 bases from J, the junction contained 9 bases not matched to a gene. The CDR3 bases are TGTGCCAGCAGCTTACGCGGACAGGGTTTAGGTTCACCCCTCCACTTT. Its translation: CASSLRGQGLGSPLHF.

This clone was counted only a few times. The V call is TRBV29-1, the J call TRBJ2-5; no definite D call. The CDR3 has 13 amino acids. Between the trimmed V and J ends, which lost 4 bases and 1 base, there was a span of 10 bases. Germline CDR1 and CDR2: SQVTM and ANQGSEA. The CDR3 here is CSVGTNFQETQYF. CDR3 DNA: TGCAGCGTTGGGACCAACTTCCAAGAGACCCAGTACTTC.

The V call is TRBV6-6, the J call TRBJ2-6, with D hard to call. Germline V gene lookup returns CDR1 MNHNY and CDR2 SVGAGI (reference sequence). V lost 6 bases, J lost 4 bases, and 7 bases lay in between. The CDR3 totals 13 residues. The CDR3 sequence: CASSSAGANVLTF. Written as DNA, the CDR3 is TGTGCCAGCAGCTCCGCCGGGGCCAACGTCCTGACTTTC.

This clone was observed once. The chain employs TRBV29-1 and TRBJ2-5; the match to TRBD2 covers 7 bases. The J call may be incorrect, as the DNA end agrees better with TRBJ2-7. Per the germline V gene, CDR1 is SQVTM and CDR2 is ANQGSEA. This CDR3 comprises 15 residues. The CDR3 spells CSVEDPGGGPYEQYF. In nucleotides, the CDR3 is TGCAGCGTTGAAGATCCGGGGGGAGGACCCTACGAGCAGTACTTC.

The chain recombines TRBV30 with TRBJ2-1, with TRBD2 matching over 7 bases. CDR3 length: 13 residues. The trim removed 1 base at V and 9 bases at J, leaving 6 bases unmatched. Germline lookup yields CDR1 GTSNPN and CDR2 SVGIG (reference sequence). The CDR3 spells CAWSGGGPIEQFF. For the CDR3, the DNA is TGTGCCTGGAGTGGGGGAGGGCCGATTGAGCAGTTCTTC.

The chain carries TRBV29-1 and TRBJ2-3; no reliable D call. The ends were cut back, 8 bases at V and 2 bases at J, with 17 bases in the middle. CDR1 SQVTM and CDR2 ANQGSEA come from the germline V gene. The CDR3 is made up of 14 amino acids. CDR3 residues: CSFREGPFTDTQYF. The CDR3 bases are TGCAGCTTTAGGGAAGGGCCGTTCACAGATACGCAGTATTTT.

This clone was seen only a few times. The genes are TRBV9 and TRBJ2-7, with no clear D. V was shortened by 0 bases and J by 3 bases, with 13 bases between the two germline ends. The CDR3 extends over 15 amino acids. Germline V CDR1 and CDR2: SGDLS, YYNGEE. Written as DNA, the CDR3 is TGTGCCAGCAGCGTAGGGCAATCCTCTGACTACGAGCAGTACTTC. The encoded protein is CASSVGQSSDYEQYF. Complete variable domain (other parts from reference TRBV9 and TRBJ2-7): DSGVTQTPKHLITATGQRVTLRCSPRSGDLSVYWYQQSLDQGLQFLIQYYNGEERAKGNILERFSAQQFPDLHSELNLSSLELGDSALYFCASSVGQSSDYEQYFGPGTRLTVT.

The chain is built from TRBV28 and TRBJ2-7, with D hard to call. Germline CDR1 reads MDHEN; CDR2 reads SYDVKM. Trimming removed 4 bases at V and 4 bases at J, with 8 bases between. The CDR3 extends over 12 amino acids. The CDR3 region has the DNA TGTGCCAGCAGTTCAGTCGTTTACGAGCAGTACTTC. This sequence encodes CASSSVVYEQYF.

The chain uses TRBV14 and TRBJ1-2, with D hard to call. CDR1 and CDR2 (germline): SGHDN, FVKESK. The CDR3 is made up of 14 amino acids. V was clipped by 4 bases and J by 4 bases, with 13 bases between them. The CDR3 sequence is CASSPRVFGYGYTF. In DNA form, the CDR3 reads TGTGCCAGCAGCCCTCGGGTATTCGGCTATGGCTACACCTTC.

This clone was detected a few times. V and J are TRBV29-1 and TRBJ1-2; D perhaps matches TRBD1 (6 bases). Germline CDR1 is SQVTM and CDR2 is ANQGSEA. This CDR3 contains 12 residues. V lost 6 bases, J lost 4 bases, and 12 bases lay in between. The CDR3 bases are TGCAGCGTCGCCACGACAGGCTATGGCTACACCTTC. This gives the protein CSVATTGYGYTF.

The V call is TRBV29-1, the J call TRBJ2-4; a possible D gene is TRBD1 (6 bases). This CDR3 is built from 13 residues. CDR1 and CDR2 (germline): SQVTM, ANQGSEA. Trimming took 4 bases from V and 5 from J, leaving 12 bases between them. This chain's CDR3 is CSVGQVSENIQYF. The CDR3, as DNA: TGCAGCGTTGGACAGGTTTCCGAAAACATTCAGTACTTC. The full variable domain, rest sourced from reference TRBV29-1 and TRBJ2-4, is SAVISQKPSRDICQRGTSLTIQCQVDSQVTMMFWYRQQPGQSLTLIATANQGSEATYESGFVIDKFPISRPNLTFSTLTVSNMSPEDSSIYLCSVGQVSENIQYFGAGTRLSVL.

The V call is TRBV19, the J call TRBJ2-1; tentative D call: TRBD1 (5 bases). Trimming removed 7 bases at V and 4 bases at J, with 14 bases between. Germline CDR1 is LNHDA and CDR2 is SQIVND (reference sequence). The CDR3 is 14 residues long. The DNA of the CDR3 is TGTGCCAGTAAATTCACAGGAATATACAATGAGCAGTTCTTC. As protein: CASKFTGIYNEQFF. The entire variable domain, with the rest obtained from reference TRBV19 and TRBJ2-1, is as follows: DGGITQSPKYLFRKEGQNVTLSCEQNLNHDAMYWYRQDPGQGLRLIYYSQIVNDFQKGDIAEGYSVSREKKESFPLTVTSAQKNPTAFYLCASKFTGIYNEQFFGPGTRLTVL.

This clone showed up just a few times. The chain joins TRBV7-8 to TRBJ1-1; 7 nucleotides match TRBD1. This CDR3 region has 15 residues. V gave up 5 bases and J gave up 4 bases; unmatched junction bases: 10. CDR1 SGHVS and CDR2 FQNEAQ come from the germline V gene. The CDR3 spells CASSPQGGEGTEAFF. CDR3 sequence (DNA): TGTGCCAGCAGCCCACAAGGGGGCGAAGGCACTGAAGCTTTCTTT.

This clone appeared a few times. V gene TRBV29-1 combines with J gene TRBJ1-1; a possible D gene is TRBD1 (5 bases). There are 13 residues in the CDR3. Germline V gene lookup returns CDR1 SQVTM and CDR2 ANQGSEA. CDR3 coding DNA: TGCACCGCGAGGCGGGGCCAGAACACTGAAGCTTTCTTT. Residues: CTARRGQNTEAFF.

The chain carries TRBV29-1 and TRBJ1-2; D gene ambiguous. V lost 2 bases and J lost 7, with 8 bases in between. This CDR3 has 11 amino acids. Germline V gives CDR1 SQVTM, CDR2 ANQGSEA. The CDR3 loop is CSVEKGFGYTF. For the CDR3, the DNA is TGCAGCGTTGAAAAAGGGTTTGGCTACACCTTC.

The sample holds one count of this clone. A junction boundary mismatches the germline segment, possibly from a read error. The chain recombines TRBV29-1 with TRBJ1-2; D ambiguous. The length of the CDR3 is 12 residues. Germline V gene data show CDR1 as SQVTM and CDR2 as ANQGSEA. CDR3 protein: CSVGGLNYDYTF. The CDR3 DNA reads as TGCAGCGTTGGAGGCCTTAACTATGACTACACCTTC.

There are a few counts of this clone. The chain employs TRBV18 and TRBJ1-1; 9 bases agree with TRBD1. Germline loops: CDR1 KGHSH, CDR2 LQKENI. J was trimmed by 2 bases and V by 4 bases; bases with no gene match: 8. The CDR3 extends over 16 amino acids. For the CDR3, the DNA is TGTGCCAGCTCACAAAGAAAGGGACAGGGAAACACTGAAGCTTTCTTT. Amino acids: CASSQRKGQGNTEAFF. The entire variable domain, with the rest obtained from reference TRBV18 and TRBJ1-1, is as follows: NAGVMQNPRHLVRRRGQEARLRCSPMKGHSHVYWYRQLPEEGLKFMVYLQKENIIDESGMPKERFSAEFPKEGPSILRIQQVVRGDSAAYFCASSQRKGQGNTEAFFGQGTRLTVV.

This clone showed up just a few times. The genes are TRBV7-9 and TRBJ2-5; the D gene is possibly TRBD1 (6 bases). Germline loops: CDR1 SEHNR, CDR2 FQNEAQ (reference sequence). This CDR3 is 15 amino acids long. V was pared by 4 bases and J by 0 bases, with 12 bases between. The CDR3 coding sequence is TGTGCCAGCAGCTCCCAAACAGGGTACCAAGAGACCCAGTACTTC. Translated, it gives CASSSQTGYQETQYF.

There are a few counts of this clone. This chain connects TRBV29-1 to TRBJ2-7; 11 bases line up with TRBD1. In germline, CDR1 is SQVTM, CDR2 ANQGSEA. The V segment lost 4 bases and the J segment 2 bases; nucleotides outside the gene matches: 13. The CDR3 has 17 amino acids. The CDR3 is CSVGRGSGTGGPYEQYF. CDR3 nucleotide sequence: TGCAGCGTTGGTCGGGGATCCGGGACAGGGGGTCCCTACGAGCAGTACTTC.

This clone was picked up a small number of times. This sequence joins TRBV7-2 and TRBJ1-5; 8 bases match TRBD1. Germline values: CDR1 SGHTA, CDR2 FQGNSA. This CDR3 has 14 amino acids. The trim removed 7 bases at V and 5 bases at J, leaving 7 bases unmatched. The CDR3 protein is CASTKDRGDQPQHF. The CDR3 DNA follows: TGTGCCAGCACCAAAGACAGGGGCGATCAGCCCCAGCATTTT.

V is TRBV18 and J is TRBJ1-5, with 10 bases aligning to TRBD1. The junction had 3 bases not matched to a gene; V was cut back by 6 bases and J by 4 bases. This CDR3 contains 14 residues. Looked up from germline, CDR1 is KGHSH and CDR2 is LQKENI. CDR3 nucleotides: TGTGCCAGCTCGCCGGGACAGGGGAATCAGCCCCAGCATTTT. This sequence encodes CASSPGQGNQPQHF.